The 8 T cell receptor beta chains presented below share a single source sample, sequenced in a study of blood T cell repertoires in COVID-19. Measured with immunoSEQ multiplex PCR; TCRdb has only the in-frame clones, and not every one. The table lists more than 250,000 clones, around 90% of them singletons, with 5.5% to 8% in the top ten. The sequenced sample consisted of peripheral blood. The receptor set was obtained from a woman in her forties or fifties with COVID-19, enrolled during active disease.

V gene TRBV15 combines with J gene TRBJ2-7; TRBD1 is a possible D gene (6 bases). CDR1 LNHNV and CDR2 YYDKDF come from the germline V gene (reference sequence). This CDR3 is built from 16 residues. Trimming removed 0 bases at V and 2 bases at J, with 14 bases between. CDR3 nucleotides: TGTGCCACCAGCAGAGAACCTACCAGGGGCCCCTACGAGCAGTACTTC. Protein: CATSREPTRGPYEQYF. Full variable domain (rest looked up from reference TRBV15 and TRBJ2-7): DAMVIQNPRYQVTQFGKPVTLSCSQTLNHNVMYWYQQKSSQAPKLLFHYYDKDFNNEADTPDNFQSRRPNTSFCFLDIRSPGLGDTAMYLCATSREPTRGPYEQYFGPGTRLTVT.

V gene TRBV6-6 combines with J gene TRBJ2-3; 12 bases line up with TRBD2. The CDR3 runs 19 residues. J lost 1 base, V lost 5 bases, and 13 bases had no gene match. Germline V gene sequence: CDR1 MNHNY, CDR2 SVGAGI (reference sequence). The CDR3 spells CASSPQLAGGYQGTDTQYF. Here the CDR3 DNA reads TGTGCCAGCAGTCCACAACTAGCGGGAGGATATCAGGGCACAGATACGCAGTATTTT.

This clone occurred once. The chain combines TRBV7-9 with TRBJ2-5; 7 bases match TRBD1. Germline CDR1 reads SEHNR; CDR2 reads FQNEAQ (reference sequence). This CDR3 region has 14 residues. The junction had 6 bases not matched to a gene; V was cut back by 5 bases and J by 3 bases. The CDR3: CASSILGTEETQYF. As DNA, the CDR3 is TGTGCCAGCAGCATCCTCGGGACAGAAGAGACCCAGTACTTC.

J is TRBJ1-1 and V is TRBV4-3; tentative D call: TRBD1 (6 bases). CDR3 length: 14 amino acids. Per the germline V gene, CDR1 is LGHNA and CDR2 is YSLEER. The V end was cut by 6 bases, the J end by 6 bases, with 17 bases between. The CDR3 nucleotides are TGCGCCAGCAGTACAATGGGGGCGCGCCCTGAAGCTTTCTTT. Amino acids: CASSTMGARPEAFF.

This rearrangement joins TRBV24-1 to TRBJ2-3; D is uncertain. V was clipped by 4 bases and J by 2 bases, with 9 bases between them. Germline V gene data show CDR1 as KGHDR and CDR2 as SFDVKD. The CDR3 loop spans 14 amino acids. CDR3 protein: CATSDSAYTDTQYF. The CDR3 DNA sequence: TGTGCCACCAGTGACAGCGCTTACACAGATACGCAGTATTTT.

The chain is built from TRBV5-1 and TRBJ1-5; D might be TRBD1 (6 bases). CDR1 SGHRS and CDR2 YFSETQ come from the germline V gene. This CDR3 spans 14 amino acids. V shed 2 bases and J shed 9 bases, with 15 bases lying between them. CDR3 in amino acids: CASSFKAGGLPQHF. The CDR3 DNA sequence: TGCGCCAGCAGCTTCAAGGCGGGGGGCCTGCCCCAGCATTTT.

The genes are TRBV2 and TRBJ2-7, with unresolved D. The CDR3 has 11 residues. CDR1 is SNHLY and CDR2 is FYNNEI in the germline V gene. The V end was cut by 3 bases, the J end by 4 bases, with 4 bases between. CDR3 bases: TGTGCCAGCAGTGAGGCTTACGAGCAGTACTTC. Translating gives CASSEAYEQYF.

V gene TRBV3-1 (or the pseudogene TRBV3-2) combines with J gene TRBJ2-7; 8 nucleotides line up with TRBD2. The trim removed 4 bases at V and 7 bases at J, leaving 6 bases unmatched. CDR1 and CDR2 (germline): LGHDT, YNNKEL (reference sequence). The CDR3 covers 13 residues. The CDR3 sequence is CASSLPGRGEQYF. CDR3 coding DNA: TGTGCCAGCAGCCTCCCCGGGAGGGGTGAGCAGTACTTC.